This TCR beta chain was recovered during a study of metastatic and nonmetastatic thyroid tumors. TCRdb reassembled clones from the PCR reads with MiXCR. In the table there are almost 3,000 clones, about 36% of which are singletons. No treatment of any kind had been given to any patient before thyroid surgery. The source of this sequence is a female donor with papillary thyroid cancer or a benign thyroid nodule (not recorded which). Some clones in this sample may be carry-over from other donors' samples. Sample: tumor tissue.

This chain's CDR3 is CASSLGTVAYEQYF. Written as DNA, the CDR3 is TGTGCCAGCAGCTTAGGGACGGTCGCCTACGAGCAGTACTTC. The chain carries TRBV7-2 and TRBJ2-7; D ambiguous. Between the trimmed V and J ends, which lost 1 base and 2 bases, there was a span of 9 bases. Germline assignment: CDR1 SGHTA and CDR2 FQGNSA. The CDR3 has 14 amino acids. Full variable domain (rest looked up from reference TRBV7-2 and TRBJ2-7): GAGVSQSPSNKVTEKGKDVELRCDPISGHTALYWYRQSLGQGLEFLIYFQGNSAPDKSGLPSDRFSAERTGGSVSTLTIQRTQQEDSAVYLCASSLGTVAYEQYFGPGTRLTVT.